This entry lists 11 T cell receptor beta chains sequenced from one sample in a study of blood T cell repertoires in COVID-19. Method: immunoSEQ multiplex PCR; TCRdb's copy keeps in-frame clones and lacks some. The sample yields approximately 52,000 clones, about 86% seen once. The sequenced material came from peripheral blood. Receptors originate from a man between 60 and 75 years old with acute or convalescent COVID-19.

The gene calls are TRBV27 and TRBJ1-6; TRBD1 matches 7 bases. V shed 3 bases, J shed 5 bases, and the junction held 19 bases outside the gene matches. The germline CDR1 and CDR2 sequences are MNHEY and SMNVEV (reference sequence). The CDR3 is 20 amino acids. The CDR3 spells CASSFGRAGGRVGDNSPLHF. CDR3 coding DNA: TGTGCCAGCAGTTTCGGTAGGGCAGGGGGGCGTGTTGGGGATAATTCACCCCTCCACTTT.

The chain uses TRBV18 and TRBJ2-7; 7 bases align to TRBD2. J was trimmed by 5 bases and V by 2 bases; bases with no gene match: 3. The CDR3 contains 13 residues. Looked up from germline, CDR1 is KGHSH and CDR2 is LQKENI. The CDR3 DNA follows: TGTGCCAGCTCACCATCAGCGGGGAACGAGCAGTACTTC. Translated: CASSPSAGNEQYF.

This sequence joins TRBV28 and TRBJ1-1, with no clear D. The CDR3 has 15 amino acids. Germline loops: CDR1 MDHEN, CDR2 SYDVKM. Trimming pared 3 bases from V and 1 base from J, leaving 12 bases between. The CDR3 sequence is CASSFSAGPNTEAFF. The CDR3 nucleotides are TGTGCCAGCAGTTTCAGTGCAGGTCCGAACACTGAAGCTTTCTTT. Using reference TRBV28 and TRBJ1-1 for the parts outside the CDR3, the full variable domain is DVKVTQSSRYLVKRTGEKVFLECVQDMDHENMFWYRQDPGLGLRLIYFSYDVKMKEKGDIPEGYSVSREKKERFSLILESASTNQTSMYLCASSFSAGPNTEAFFGQGTRLTVV.

The J gene is TRBJ2-6, the V gene TRBV19; 8 bases match TRBD1. The CDR3 runs to 16 residues. Trimming took 10 bases from V and 0 from J; bases not matched to a gene: 8. The germline CDR1 and CDR2 sequences are LNHDA and SQIVND (reference sequence). CDR3 in DNA: TGTGCCACCCGGGACAGGTTTTACTCTGGGGCCAACGTCCTGACTTTC. As protein: CATRDRFYSGANVLTF.

This chain joins TRBV28 and TRBJ2-1, with TRBD2 matching over 10 bases. This CDR3 has 15 amino acids. The junction had 4 bases not matched to a gene; V was cut back by 3 bases and J by 5 bases. Germline CDR1 reads MDHEN; CDR2 reads SYDVKM. Written as DNA, the CDR3 is TGTGCCAGCAGTTTCTATACTAGCGGGAACAATGAGCAGTTCTTC. It encodes CASSFYTSGNNEQFF.

The rearrangement uses TRBV10-2 and TRBJ1-5; the match to TRBD1 covers 8 bases. This CDR3 is 16 amino acids long. Germline V gives CDR1 WSHSY, CDR2 SAAADI. The V segment lost 2 bases and the J segment 4 bases; nucleotides outside the gene matches: 7. CDR3 bases: TGCGCCAGCAGTGAGAGAGAGACAGGGGCTAATCAGCCCCAGCATTTT. It translates to CASSERETGANQPQHF.

The J gene is TRBJ1-1, the V gene TRBV6-5; TRBD1 matches at 8 bases. V trimming: 8 bases; J trimming: 1 base; junction bases outside the gene matches: 6. The CDR3 contains 14 residues. The V gene's germline CDR1 is MNHEY and CDR2 SVGAGI. The CDR3 DNA is TGTGCCAGCCAAAGAGGACAGGGGAACACTGAAGCTTTCTTT. Protein sequence: CASQRGQGNTEAFF.

The CDR3 loop is CASRLGRETQYF. CDR3 DNA sequence: TGCGCCAGCAGATTGGGGAGGGAGACCCAGTACTTC. The V call is TRBV10-2, the J call TRBJ2-5, with D possibly matching TRBD2 (6 bases). The CDR3 is 12 amino acids. V was clipped by 6 bases and J by 5 bases, with 10 bases between them. Germline lookup yields CDR1 WSHSY and CDR2 SAAADI.

The V and J genes are TRBV20-1 and TRBJ2-1; D is uncertain. Deletions cut 4 bases from V and 4 bases from J, with 5 bases between. The CDR3 loop spans 11 amino acids. Germline-derived CDR1 and CDR2 are DFQATT and SNEGSKA (reference sequence). The CDR3 loop reads CSAILYNEQFF. CDR3 bases: TGCAGTGCTATTCTATACAATGAGCAGTTCTTC.

This chain connects TRBV6-5 to TRBJ1-4; 8 bases align to TRBD1. This CDR3 spans 14 amino acids. In germline, CDR1 is MNHEY, CDR2 SVGAGI. V gave up 10 bases and J gave up 8 bases; unmatched junction bases: 12. The CDR3 sequence: CATSSTGGVEKLFF. In DNA form, the CDR3 reads TGTGCCACCTCCTCCACAGGGGGGGTCGAAAAACTGTTTTTT.

This CDR3 reads CASRALGGTGRNTEAFF. CDR3 bases: TGTGCCAGCAGGGCTTTGGGGGGGACAGGGAGGAACACTGAAGCTTTCTTT. This chain connects TRBV27 to TRBJ1-1; 9 positions agree with TRBD1. The CDR3 has 17 residues. Germline trimming cut 6 bases from V and 1 base from J; bases unmatched to any gene: 12. Germline-derived CDR1 and CDR2 are MNHEY and SMNVEV (reference sequence).